The clone carrying this T cell receptor (beta chain) turned up a few times. Its antigen is currently unknown. Naive, central memory, regulatory and stem cell-like memory cells within the CD4+ compartment were sorted using CD45RO/CCR7/CD25/CD127/CD95/CD27. The study reverse transcribed the entire isolated RNA, so it sequenced expressed TCRB transcripts. Sequenced by immunoSEQ multiplex PCR; TCRdb stores in-frame clones only, minus some. The data contain hundreds of thousands of clones, roughly 12% of them singletons. Per the germline V gene, CDR1 is SGHAT and CDR2 is FQNNGV. Losses at the gene ends were 2 bases for V and 11 bases for J; bases not matched to a gene: 4. The CDR3 totals 13 residues. These data come from a study of beta chain features in type 1 diabetes. Findings of the study overall: Sampled from patients, naive, central memory and Treg TCRB repertoires appeared more similar than those sampled from healthy donors. Across all four CD4+ subsets, people with type 1 diabetes showed modestly shorter TCRB CDR3s. For patients and controls alike, PCR might favor shorter templates to the same degree.

Material: naive CD4+ T cells from blood. The chain joins TRBV11-2 to TRBJ2-4; the match to TRBD1 covers 9 bases. The receptor comes from a woman aged 18 to 35 with type 1 diabetes. The CDR3 reads CASSLLRTGVQYF. The CDR3 DNA reads as TGTGCCAGCAGCTTACTAAGGACAGGGGTTCAGTACTTC.